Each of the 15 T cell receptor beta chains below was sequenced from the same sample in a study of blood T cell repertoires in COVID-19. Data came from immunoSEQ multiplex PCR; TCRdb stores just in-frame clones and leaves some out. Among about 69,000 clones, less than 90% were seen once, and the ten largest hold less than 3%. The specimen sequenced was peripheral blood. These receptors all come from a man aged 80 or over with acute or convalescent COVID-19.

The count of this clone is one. CDR3 sequence reads: CASSYRTGGGGAFF. As DNA, the CDR3 is TGTGCCAGCAGTTACCGGACAGGGGGCGGCGGAGCTTTCTTT. The V and J genes are TRBV6-5 and TRBJ1-1; 11 positions match TRBD1. Germline CDR1 reads MNHEY; CDR2 reads SVGAGI. V shed 2 bases and J 10 bases; nucleotides not matched to a gene: 6. This CDR3 is built from 14 residues.

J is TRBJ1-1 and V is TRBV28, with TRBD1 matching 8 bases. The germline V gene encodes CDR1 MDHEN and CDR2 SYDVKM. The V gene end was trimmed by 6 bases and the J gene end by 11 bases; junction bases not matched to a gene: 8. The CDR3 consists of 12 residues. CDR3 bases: TGTGCCAGCAGCCCCACTCAGGGGGCCGCTTTCTTT. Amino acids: CASSPTQGAAFF.

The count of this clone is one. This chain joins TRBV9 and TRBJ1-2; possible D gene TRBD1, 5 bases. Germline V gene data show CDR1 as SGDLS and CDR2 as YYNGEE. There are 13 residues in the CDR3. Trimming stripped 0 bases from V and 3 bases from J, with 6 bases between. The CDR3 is CASSVEQDYGYTF. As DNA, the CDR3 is TGTGCCAGCAGCGTAGAACAGGACTATGGCTACACCTTC.

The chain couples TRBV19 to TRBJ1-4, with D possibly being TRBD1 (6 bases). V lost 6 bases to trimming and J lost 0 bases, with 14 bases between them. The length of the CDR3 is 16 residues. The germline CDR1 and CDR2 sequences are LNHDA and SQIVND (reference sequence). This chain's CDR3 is CASRGGGGPTNEKLFF. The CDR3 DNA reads TGTGCCAGTAGAGGGGGTGGGGGTCCAACTAATGAAAAACTGTTTTTT.

CDR3 nucleotide sequence: TGTGCCACAAGACTAGCGGGTATAGGGCAGTTCTTC. As protein: CATRLAGIGQFF. J is TRBJ2-1 and V is TRBV28; TRBD2 matches 10 bases. CDR3 size: 12 residues. The germline gives CDR1 MDHEN, CDR2 SYDVKM. Germline trimming cut 10 bases from V and 12 bases from J; bases unmatched to any gene: 9.

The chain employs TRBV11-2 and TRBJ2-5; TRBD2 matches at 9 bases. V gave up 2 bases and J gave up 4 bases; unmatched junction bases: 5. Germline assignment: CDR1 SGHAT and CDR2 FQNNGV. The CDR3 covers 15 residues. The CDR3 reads CASSLLAGRPETQYF. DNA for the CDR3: TGTGCCAGCAGCTTACTAGCGGGAAGGCCAGAGACCCAGTACTTC.

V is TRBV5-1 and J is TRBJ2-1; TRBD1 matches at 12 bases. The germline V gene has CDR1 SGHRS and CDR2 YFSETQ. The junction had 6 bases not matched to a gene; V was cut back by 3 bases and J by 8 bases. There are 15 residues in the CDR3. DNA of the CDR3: TGCGCCAGCAGCTCGTCCGGGACAGGGGGCGATGAGCAGTTCTTC. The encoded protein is CASSSSGTGGDEQFF.

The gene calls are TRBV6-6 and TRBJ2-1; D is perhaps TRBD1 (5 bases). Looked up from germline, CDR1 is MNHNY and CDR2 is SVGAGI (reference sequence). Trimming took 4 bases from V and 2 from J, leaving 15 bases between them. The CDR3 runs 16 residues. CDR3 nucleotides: TGTGCCAGCAGTTTTATCAGGGTATCTACCTACAATGAGCAGTTCTTC. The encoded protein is CASSFIRVSTYNEQFF.

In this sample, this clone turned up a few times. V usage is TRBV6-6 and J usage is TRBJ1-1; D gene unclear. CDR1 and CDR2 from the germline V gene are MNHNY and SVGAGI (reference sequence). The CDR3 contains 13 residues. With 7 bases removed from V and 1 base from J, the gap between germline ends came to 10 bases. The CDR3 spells CASTPPKNTEAFF. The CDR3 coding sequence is TGTGCCAGCACCCCCCCCAAGAACACTGAAGCTTTCTTT.

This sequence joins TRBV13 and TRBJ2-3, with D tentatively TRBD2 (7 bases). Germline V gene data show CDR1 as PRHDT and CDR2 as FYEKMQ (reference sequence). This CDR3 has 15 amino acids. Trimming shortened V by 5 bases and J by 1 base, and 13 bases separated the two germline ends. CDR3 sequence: CASSPSGGRTDTQYF. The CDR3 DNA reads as TGTGCCAGCAGCCCGTCCGGGGGGCGCACAGATACGCAGTATTTT.

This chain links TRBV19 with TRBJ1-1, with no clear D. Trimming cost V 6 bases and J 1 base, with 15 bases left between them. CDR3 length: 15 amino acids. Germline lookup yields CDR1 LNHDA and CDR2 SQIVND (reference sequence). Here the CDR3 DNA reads TGTGCCAGTAGGGCCCGGCGGGGTGAGAACACTGAAGCTTTCTTT. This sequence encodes CASRARRGENTEAFF.

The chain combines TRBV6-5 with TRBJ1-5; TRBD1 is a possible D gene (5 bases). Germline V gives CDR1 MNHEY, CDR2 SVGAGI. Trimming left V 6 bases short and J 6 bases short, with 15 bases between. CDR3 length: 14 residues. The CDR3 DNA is TGTGCCAGCAGAGACAGCGAACGGTCTCAGCCCCAGCATTTT. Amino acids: CASRDSERSQPQHF.

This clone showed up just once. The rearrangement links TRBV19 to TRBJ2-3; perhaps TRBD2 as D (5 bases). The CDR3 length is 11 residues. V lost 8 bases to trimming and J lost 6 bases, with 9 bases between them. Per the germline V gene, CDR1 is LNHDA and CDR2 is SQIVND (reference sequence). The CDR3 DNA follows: TGTGCCAGTCGAACGGGGGATACGCAGTATTTT. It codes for CASRTGDTQYF.

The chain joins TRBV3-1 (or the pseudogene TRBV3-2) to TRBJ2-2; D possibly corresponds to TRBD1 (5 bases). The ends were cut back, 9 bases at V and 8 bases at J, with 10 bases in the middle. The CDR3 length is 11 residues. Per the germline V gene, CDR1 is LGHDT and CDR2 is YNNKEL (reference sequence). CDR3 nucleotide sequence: TGTGCCAGTACAGGTGCTGGGGAGCTGTTTTTT. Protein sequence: CASTGAGELFF.

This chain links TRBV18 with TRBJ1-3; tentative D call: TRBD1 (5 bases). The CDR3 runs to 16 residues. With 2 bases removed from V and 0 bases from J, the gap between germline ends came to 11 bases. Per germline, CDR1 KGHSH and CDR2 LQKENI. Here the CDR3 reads CASSPSTGGSGNTIYF. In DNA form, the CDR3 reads TGTGCCAGCTCACCATCAACGGGGGGCTCTGGAAACACCATATATTTT.